The 23 T cell receptor beta chains in this list originate from one sample, sequenced in a study of T cell responses to AZD1222 COVID-19 vaccine. Clones were sequenced by immunoSEQ multiplex PCR, and TCRdb holds only the in-frame ones, with some missing. This sample yields about 130,000 clones, of which 80% to 95% are seen a single time; approximately 2% belongs to the top ten. Sequenced here: peripheral blood, sampled 28 days after the second AZD1222 dose. Source of these receptors: an adult who received the AZD1222 COVID-19 vaccine.

The V call is TRBV28, the J call TRBJ1-2; D is unresolved. Germline V gene data show CDR1 as MDHEN and CDR2 as SYDVKM. The CDR3 contains 12 residues. Trimming took 5 bases from V and 4 from J, leaving 8 bases between them. The CDR3 here is CASSPQVYGYTF. CDR3 nucleotides: TGTGCCAGCAGTCCCCAGGTCTATGGCTACACCTTC.

This rearrangement joins TRBV7-9 to TRBJ2-6; D remains ambiguous. CDR3 length equals 14 residues. CDR1 and CDR2 from the germline V gene are SEHNR and FQNEAQ (reference sequence). V was shortened by 3 bases and J by 0 bases, with 3 bases between the two germline ends. CDR3 residues: CASSLSSGANVLTF. The DNA of the CDR3 is TGTGCCAGCAGCTTGTCCTCTGGGGCCAACGTCCTGACTTTC. Based on the CDR3 plus reference TRBV7-9 and TRBJ2-6, the full variable domain is DTGVSQNPRHKITKRGQNVTFRCDPISEHNRLYWYRQTLGQGPEFLTYFQNEAQLEKSRLLSDRFSAERPKGSFSTLEIQRTEQGDSAMYLCASSLSSGANVLTFGAGSRLTVL.

The chain joins TRBV5-1 to TRBJ2-7, with TRBD1 matching over 8 bases. The CDR3 is made up of 14 amino acids. The trim removed 4 bases at V and 6 bases at J, leaving 9 bases unmatched. Germline CDR1 and CDR2: SGHRS and YFSETQ. In DNA, the CDR3 is TGCGCCAGCAGCGGACAGGGTTTGTCTGGCGAGCAGTACTTC. Translated, it gives CASSGQGLSGEQYF. Complete variable domain (other parts from reference TRBV5-1 and TRBJ2-7): KAGVTQTPRYLIKTRGQQVTLSCSPISGHRSVSWYQQTPGQGLQFLFEYFSETQRNKGNFPGRFSGRQFSNSRSEMNVSTLELGDSALYLCASSGQGLSGEQYFGPGTRLTVT.

The chain joins TRBV24-1 to TRBJ1-2; the D gene is possibly TRBD1 (5 bases). The V gene's germline CDR1 is KGHDR and CDR2 SFDVKD. The length of the CDR3 is 15 residues. V shed 3 bases and J shed 3 bases, with 13 bases lying between them. Written as DNA, the CDR3 is TGTGCCACCAGTGATGGGGACCCCCGGTACTATGGCTACACCTTC. Translating it yields CATSDGDPRYYGYTF.

The chain is built from TRBV19 and TRBJ1-5; D is ambiguous. Between the trimmed V and J ends, which lost 7 bases and 5 bases, there was a span of 15 bases. The CDR3 loop spans 14 amino acids. CDR1 and CDR2 (germline): LNHDA, SQIVND (reference sequence). Here the CDR3 DNA reads TGTGCCAGTACCCCAGTCTCAAGGGATCAGCCCCAGCATTTT. Amino acids: CASTPVSRDQPQHF.

V is TRBV3-1 (or the pseudogene TRBV3-2) and J is TRBJ2-5, with D possibly matching TRBD1 (6 bases). Trimming shortened V by 0 bases and J by 3 bases, and 20 bases separated the two germline ends. In germline, CDR1 is LGHDT, CDR2 YNNKEL (reference sequence). The CDR3 spans 18 residues. The CDR3 sequence is CASSQDHLRDTFKETQYF. The CDR3 region has the DNA TGTGCCAGCAGCCAAGACCACCTCCGGGACACCTTCAAAGAGACCCAGTACTTC.

V gene TRBV30 combines with J gene TRBJ2-7, with D possibly being TRBD1 or TRBD2 (5 bases each). Trimming removed 3 bases from V and 3 bases from J, with 18 bases in between. Germline CDR1 GTSNPN, CDR2 SVGIG (reference sequence). There are 15 residues in the CDR3. CDR3 region: CAWSQFGTGDYEQYF. The CDR3 DNA follows: TGTGCCTGGAGCCAGTTCGGGACCGGAGACTACGAGCAGTACTTC.

The V gene is TRBV21-1, the J gene TRBJ2-3; TRBD1, the table's D call, lacks a check against the DNA. TRBV21-1 counts as a pseudogene. The CDR3 totals 15 residues. CDR3 nucleotide sequence: TGTGCCAGCAGACCGGACAGCCCGAGCACAGATACGCAGTATTTT. This gives the protein CASRPDSPSTDTQYF.

This clone was detected only once. The rearrangement joins TRBV7-8 to TRBJ1-4, with TRBD1 matching 9 bases. CDR3 size: 21 residues. Germline assignment: CDR1 SGHVS and CDR2 FQNEAQ. J lost 3 bases, V lost 7 bases, and 24 bases had no gene match. CDR3 protein: CASTEFTWDRVGSGANEKLFF. CDR3 DNA: TGTGCCAGCACTGAGTTTACGTGGGACAGGGTGGGGAGTGGAGCTAATGAAAAACTGTTTTTT.

This chain uses TRBV5-1 with TRBJ1-2; possibly TRBD1 for D (6 bases). This CDR3 is 15 amino acids long. The V gene's germline CDR1 is SGHRS and CDR2 YFSETQ. The ends were cut back, 4 bases at V and 0 bases at J, with 13 bases in the middle. Here the CDR3 DNA reads TGCGCCAGCAGCCCCAGGGGATCTACTAACTATGGCTACACCTTC. Its protein is CASSPRGSTNYGYTF. The full variable domain, with the rest looked up from reference TRBV5-1 and TRBJ1-2, is KAGVTQTPRYLIKTRGQQVTLSCSPISGHRSVSWYQQTPGQGLQFLFEYFSETQRNKGNFPGRFSGRQFSNSRSEMNVSTLELGDSALYLCASSPRGSTNYGYTFGSGTRLTVV.

This rearrangement joins TRBV4-2 to TRBJ2-4; 12 nucleotides line up with TRBD2. Trimming removed 4 bases from V and 1 base from J; junction bases left unmatched: 11. In germline, CDR1 is LGHNA, CDR2 YNFKEQ. The CDR3 has 19 amino acids. CDR3 DNA: TGTGCCAGCAGCCGGACCCTAGCGGGGGGGCTTAAGGCCAAAAACATTCAGTACTTC. It yields the protein CASSRTLAGGLKAKNIQYF.

The rearrangement uses TRBV11-2 and TRBJ2-2; no reliable D call. Germline V gene data show CDR1 as SGHAT and CDR2 as FQNNGV. The CDR3 runs 14 residues. V shed 5 bases and J shed 3 bases, with 10 bases lying between them. DNA of the CDR3: TGTGCCAGCAGCCTCCGTCCGGACACCGGGGAGCTGTTTTTT. This sequence encodes CASSLRPDTGELFF.

The rearrangement links TRBV24-1 to TRBJ2-3; 10 nucleotides match TRBD1. Trimming took 4 bases from V and 5 from J; bases not matched to a gene: 5. This CDR3 has 15 residues. The germline V gene encodes CDR1 KGHDR and CDR2 SFDVKD. Here the CDR3 DNA reads TGTGCCACCAGTGACTCGCGGACAGGGGGAGATACGCAGTATTTT. Its protein is CATSDSRTGGDTQYF.

This clone was counted a single time. The chain uses TRBV5-6 and TRBJ1-5; 8 bases fit TRBD1. Germline assignment: CDR1 SGHDT and CDR2 YYEEEE. This CDR3 is 15 amino acids long. V lost 2 bases and J lost 5; bases outside the gene matches: 6. In nucleotides, the CDR3 is TGTGCCAGCAGCTTCAGGGGGCATGGGGATCAGCCCCAGCATTTT. Amino acid sequence: CASSFRGHGDQPQHF. The full variable domain, its missing parts supplied by reference TRBV5-6 and TRBJ1-5, is DAGVTQSPTHLIKTRGQQVTLRCSPKSGHDTVSWYQQALGQGPQFIFQYYEEEERQRGNFPDRFSGHQFPNYSSELNVNALLLGDSALYLCASSFRGHGDQPQHFGDGTRLSIL.

This rearrangement joins TRBV30 to TRBJ1-4; 7 bases fit TRBD1. Germline V gene sequence: CDR1 GTSNPN, CDR2 SVGIG (reference sequence). The CDR3 runs to 13 residues. The ends lost 8 bases at V and 3 bases at J; junction bases unmatched: 6. CDR3 region: CAHKGAPNEKLFF. DNA of the CDR3: TGTGCCCACAAGGGGGCACCTAATGAAAAACTGTTTTTT.

The rearrangement links TRBV28 to TRBJ2-1, with TRBD2 matching 8 bases. J gave up 4 bases and V 2 bases, and 16 bases lay outside the gene matches. The CDR3 length is 19 residues. CDR1 is MDHEN, CDR2 SYDVKM, per germline. In nucleotides, the CDR3 is TGTGCCAGCAGTTTAGTTCCCTCAGGAGCTAGCGGGCTTTACAATGAGCAGTTCTTC. Encoded protein: CASSLVPSGASGLYNEQFF.

The chain uses TRBV10-1 and TRBJ2-3, with no clear D. Trimming removed 8 bases at V and 5 bases at J, with 23 bases between. The CDR3 is 16 residues long. CDR1 is WNHNN and CDR2 is SYGVQD in the germline V gene (reference sequence). The CDR3 nucleotides are TGCGCCAGCCTCCAGAAGGGATTACCTAGAGGAGATACGCAGTATTTT. It codes for CASLQKGLPRGDTQYF.

The rearrangement joins TRBV30 to TRBJ2-1; the D gene is possibly TRBD2 (5 bases). The V and J ends lost 1 base and 4 bases respectively, with 8 bases between them. Per germline, CDR1 GTSNPN and CDR2 SVGIG (reference sequence). The CDR3 runs 13 residues. CDR3 bases: TGTGCCTGGAGTGCCTCGGGATACAATGAGCAGTTCTTC. The encoded protein is CAWSASGYNEQFF. Full variable domain (remainder filled in from reference TRBV30 and TRBJ2-1): SQTIHQWPATLVQPVGSPLSLECTVEGTSNPNLYWYRQAAGRGLQLLFYSVGIGQISSEVPQNLSASRPQDRQFILSSKKLLLSDSGFYLCAWSASGYNEQFFGPGTRLTVL.

The chain has TRBV9 and TRBJ2-1; 11 nucleotides line up with TRBD2. CDR3 length: 14 amino acids. Germline trimming cut 7 bases from V and 10 bases from J; bases unmatched to any gene: 10. CDR1 SGDLS and CDR2 YYNGEE come from the germline V gene. The DNA for the CDR3 is TGTGCCAGCGGCTCCGGGACTAGCGGACGCGAGCAGTTCTTC. It codes for CASGSGTSGREQFF. Complete variable domain (other parts from reference TRBV9 and TRBJ2-1): DSGVTQTPKHLITATGQRVTLRCSPRSGDLSVYWYQQSLDQGLQFLIQYYNGEERAKGNILERFSAQQFPDLHSELNLSSLELGDSALYFCASGSGTSGREQFFGPGTRLTVL.

This chain joins TRBV2 and TRBJ1-4; TRBD1 matches at 8 bases. Germline CDR1 reads SNHLY; CDR2 reads FYNNEI. Trimming at V came to 6 bases and at J to 7 bases, leaving 10 bases not matched to a gene. The CDR3 loop spans 15 amino acids. As DNA, the CDR3 is TGTGCCAGCAGCCTTGACAGGGGTGTCGGTGAAAAACTGTTTTTT. Translated: CASSLDRGVGEKLFF. Full variable domain (missing parts from reference TRBV2 and TRBJ1-4): EPEVTQTPSHQVTQMGQEVILRCVPISNHLYFYWYRQILGQKVEFLVSFYNNEISEKSEIFDDQFSVERPDGSNFTLKIRSTKLEDSAMYFCASSLDRGVGEKLFFGSGTQLSVL.

The chain links TRBV7-8 to TRBJ1-4, with D possibly matching TRBD1 (5 bases). The length of the CDR3 is 14 residues. In germline, CDR1 is SGHVS, CDR2 FQNEAQ. V dropped 2 bases and J dropped 5 bases, with 9 bases sitting between them. CDR3 residues: CASSLRGENEKLFF. In nucleotides, the CDR3 is TGTGCCAGCAGCTTACGGGGGGAAAATGAAAAACTGTTTTTT.

The chain uses TRBV5-4 and TRBJ2-1, with 7 nucleotides matching TRBD2. The CDR3 loop spans 16 amino acids. Germline V gene data show CDR1 as SGHNT and CDR2 as YYREEE (reference sequence). J lost 6 bases, V lost 0 bases, and 9 bases had no gene match. For the CDR3, the DNA is TGTGCCAGCAGCTTGGGAGGGCGGGAGAGGGGCAATGAGCAGTTCTTC. Residues: CASSLGGRERGNEQFF.

The rearrangement uses TRBV7-2 and TRBJ2-2; the match to TRBD2 covers 14 bases. Germline lookup yields CDR1 SGHTA and CDR2 FQGNSA. V dropped 5 bases and J dropped 1; count of bases not matched to a gene: 3. This CDR3 contains 17 residues. CDR3 sequence: CASSPGLAGGNTGELFF. The CDR3 DNA is TGTGCCAGCAGCCCCGGACTAGCGGGGGGGAACACCGGGGAGCTGTTTTTT.